This TCR beta chain is from a study of blood T cell repertoires in COVID-19. The table came from immunoSEQ multiplex PCR; TCRdb's copy has only in-frame clones and leaves some out. This sample carries around 100,000 clones, about nine tenths of them seen once, and the ten largest clones take roughly 17%. Germline V gene data show CDR1 as SQVTM and CDR2 as ANQGSEA. The CDR3 covers 15 residues. The V and J ends lost 3 bases and 0 bases respectively, with 14 bases between them. V and J are TRBV29-1 and TRBJ1-1; D might be TRBD1 (5 bases). Sequenced input: peripheral blood. The source of this sequence is a man aged 50 or older with acute or convalescent COVID-19. CDR3 protein: CSVDNAGGVNTEAFF. The CDR3 bases are TGCAGCGTTGACAACGCGGGGGGAGTGAACACTGAAGCTTTCTTT.